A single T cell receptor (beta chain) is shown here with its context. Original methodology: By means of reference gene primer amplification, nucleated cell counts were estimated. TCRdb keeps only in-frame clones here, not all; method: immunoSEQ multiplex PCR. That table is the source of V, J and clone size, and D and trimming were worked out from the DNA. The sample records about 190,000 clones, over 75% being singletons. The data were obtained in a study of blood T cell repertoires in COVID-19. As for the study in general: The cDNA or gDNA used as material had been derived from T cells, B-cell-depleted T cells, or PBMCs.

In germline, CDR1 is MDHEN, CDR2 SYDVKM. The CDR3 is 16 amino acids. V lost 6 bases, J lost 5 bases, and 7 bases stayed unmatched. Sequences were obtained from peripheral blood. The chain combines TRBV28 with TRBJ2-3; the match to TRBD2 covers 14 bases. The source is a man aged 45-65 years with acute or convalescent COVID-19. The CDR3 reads CASSRTSGGRRDTQYF. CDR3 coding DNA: TGTGCCAGCAGCAGGACTAGCGGGGGGAGGAGAGATACGCAGTATTTT.